This record covers a single T cell receptor beta chain. Its antigen remains unknown. The table came from immunoSEQ multiplex PCR; TCRdb's copy has only in-frame clones and leaves some out. The data hold some 88,000 clones, with 92% observed a single time. The data stem from a study of T cell responses to AZD1222 COVID-19 vaccine. Study-level results: A mostly white British donor set with more females was recruited, and clonal diversity was possibly underestimated. An increase in Spike-specific TCR breadth and depth was observed after two AZD1222 doses.

This CDR3 contains 15 residues. With 4 bases removed from V and 1 base from J, the gap between germline ends came to 13 bases. Germline V gene lookup returns CDR1 SGHRS and CDR2 YFSETQ. The source is an adult in good health. The J gene is TRBJ2-3, the V gene TRBV5-1, with D possibly TRBD2 on 5 matching bases. The input for sequencing was peripheral blood, taken on day 0 of AZD1222 vaccination. The CDR3 is CASSQTQAGTDTQYF. CDR3 nucleotide sequence: TGCGCCAGCAGCCAAACCCAAGCGGGCACAGATACGCAGTATTTT.